The 31 T cell receptor beta chains presented below share a single source sample, sequenced in a study of cytomegalovirus exposure and HLA in healthy donors. TCRdb keeps only in-frame clones here, not all; method: immunoSEQ multiplex PCR. The data hold 250,000 or so clones, with 85% to 90% observed a single time. Sequenced material: PBMCs. Receptors were obtained from a woman under 30 in good health and CMV-seronegative.

This chain joins TRBV5-1 and TRBJ2-1, with D perhaps matching TRBD1 (5 bases). CDR3 length equals 16 residues. Germline-derived CDR1 and CDR2 are SGHRS and YFSETQ. V lost 2 bases, J lost 0 bases, and 12 bases lay in between. The CDR3: CASSLQVSSSYNEQFF. CDR3 bases: TGCGCCAGCAGCTTACAGGTCTCGAGCTCCTACAATGAGCAGTTCTTC.

CDR3 sequence (DNA): TGCGCCAGCAGCCAAGGACCGGCCGGGACTAGCGGCCCCCTAATCACAGATACGCAGTATTTT. It is translated as CASSQGPAGTSGPLITDTQYF. The chain is built from TRBV4-3 and TRBJ2-3; 11 nucleotides match TRBD2. J gave up 2 bases and V 1 base, and 17 bases lay outside the gene matches. This CDR3 has 21 residues. Germline CDR1 LGHNA, CDR2 YSLEER.

This clone has more than one count but fewer than ten. This rearrangement joins TRBV27 to TRBJ2-2; D is possibly TRBD2 (6 bases). The CDR3 runs to 15 residues. Trimming shortened V by 3 bases and J by 4 bases, and 12 bases separated the two germline ends. CDR1 and CDR2 (germline): MNHEY, SMNVEV (reference sequence). In nucleotides, the CDR3 is TGTGCCAGCAGTTTTCGGGGGATGAGCACCGGGGAGCTGTTTTTT. It specifies CASSFRGMSTGELFF.

This clone was seen a few times. J is TRBJ1-1 and V is TRBV10-1; tentative D call: TRBD1 (6 bases). Trimming stripped 0 bases from V and 5 bases from J, with 10 bases between. The CDR3 totals 14 residues. Per germline, CDR1 WNHNN and CDR2 SYGVQD (reference sequence). For the CDR3, the DNA is TGCGCCAGCAGTGAGTCGTACAGGGATACTGAAGCTTTCTTT. The encoded protein is CASSESYRDTEAFF.

Only one count was recorded for this clone. The chain uses TRBV18 and TRBJ2-7; 10 bases agree with TRBD1. CDR3 length: 16 residues. Germline CDR1 is KGHSH and CDR2 is LQKENI. V lost 2 bases, J lost 3 bases, and 7 bases stayed unmatched. This chain's CDR3 is CASSPTTGGAHYEQYF. The CDR3 nucleotides are TGTGCCAGCTCACCAACGACAGGGGGCGCTCACTACGAGCAGTACTTC.

Note on this clone: Because the CDR3 is missing its conserved closing phenylalanine or tryptophan, this is likely a read error. It is unclear where the CDR3 begins or ends on the DNA, so no DNA is shown, and the CDR3 is as TCRdb lists it. The chain's CDR3 is CASSSTGQGKWLL. V usage is TRBV6-5 and J usage is TRBJ1-1; the table calls TRBD1, which could not be checked here. Germline loops: CDR1 MNHEY, CDR2 SVGAGI. The CDR3 is 13 amino acids in total, end residues counted.

The gene calls are TRBV7-3 and TRBJ1-6; 11 bases are shared with TRBD1. Germline lookup yields CDR1 SGHTA and CDR2 FQGTGA. The CDR3 has 15 amino acids. Germline trimming cut 4 bases from V and 9 bases from J; bases unmatched to any gene: 5. CDR3 loop: CASSYRDRGTSPLHF. In DNA form, the CDR3 reads TGTGCCAGCAGCTACAGGGACAGGGGGACTTCACCCCTCCACTTT.

The chain has TRBV7-2 and TRBJ1-2; TRBD1 aligns across 10 bases. Germline assignment: CDR1 SGHTA and CDR2 FQGNSA. The CDR3 covers 15 residues. V gave up 5 bases and J gave up 4 bases; unmatched junction bases: 7. CDR3 bases: TGTGCCAGCAGCCAACGACAGGGGGCCTTCTATGGCTACACCTTC. This sequence encodes CASSQRQGAFYGYTF. Combining the CDR3 with reference TRBV7-2 and TRBJ1-2 gives the whole variable domain GAGVSQSPSNKVTEKGKDVELRCDPISGHTALYWYRQSLGQGLEFLIYFQGNSAPDKSGLPSDRFSAERTGGSVSTLTIQRTQQEDSAVYLCASSQRQGAFYGYTFGSGTRLTVV.

The CDR3 sequence is CASSLLEGGYSPLHF. For the CDR3, the DNA is TGTGCCAGCAGCTTATTAGAAGGGGGTTATTCACCCCTCCACTTT. The chain combines TRBV11-2 with TRBJ1-6; TRBD1 is a possible D gene (6 bases). V lost 2 bases to trimming and J lost 8 bases, with 13 bases between them. Germline V lookup: CDR1 SGHAT, CDR2 FQNNGV. The CDR3 is made up of 15 amino acids.

The chain uses TRBV19 and TRBJ2-5; no firm D call. This CDR3 has 12 residues. Germline lookup yields CDR1 LNHDA and CDR2 SQIVND (reference sequence). Deletions cut 4 bases from V and 5 bases from J, with 8 bases between. CDR3 region: CASSKVGETQYF. In DNA form, the CDR3 reads TGTGCCAGTAGTAAGGTGGGCGAGACCCAGTACTTC.

The chain uses TRBV27 and TRBJ2-3; possibly TRBD2 for D (5 bases). Trimming cost V 6 bases and J 2 bases, with 21 bases left between them. CDR3 length: 17 amino acids. Germline V gene data show CDR1 as MNHEY and CDR2 as SMNVEV (reference sequence). CDR3 region: CASRSSPRRWVTDTQYF. CDR3 nucleotides: TGTGCCAGCAGATCCAGCCCCAGGAGGTGGGTCACAGATACGCAGTATTTT.

The J gene is TRBJ2-6, the V gene TRBV18, with unresolved D. CDR3 length: 15 amino acids. Germline loops: CDR1 KGHSH, CDR2 LQKENI. V was cut by 3 bases and J by 0 bases, with 6 bases left in between. The CDR3 nucleotides are TGTGCCAGCTCACCTTCCAGCTCTGGGGCCAACGTCCTGACTTTC. Its protein product is CASSPSSSGANVLTF.

The V call is TRBV9, the J call TRBJ2-1; TRBD1 is a possible D gene (6 bases). This CDR3 region has 18 residues. V was clipped by 4 bases and J by 1 base, with 21 bases between them. CDR1 is SGDLS and CDR2 is YYNGEE in the germline V gene. This CDR3 reads CASSPQGQRPLSYNEQFF. The CDR3 nucleotides are TGTGCCAGCAGCCCTCAAGGACAGCGACCCTTATCCTACAATGAGCAGTTCTTC.

The CDR3 nucleotides read TGTGCCAGCAGGGGAACTTCGACTAGCGGCTTATACGAGCAGTACTTC. The encoded protein is CASRGTSTSGLYEQYF. This sequence joins TRBV2 and TRBJ2-7, with TRBD2 identical over 9 bases. The CDR3 extends over 16 amino acids. CDR1 is SNHLY, CDR2 FYNNEI, per germline. V trimming: 6 bases; J trimming: 4 bases; junction bases outside the gene matches: 13.

The chain joins TRBV28 to TRBJ1-5; D remains unclear. There are 14 residues in the CDR3. CDR1 is MDHEN, CDR2 SYDVKM, per germline. V was shortened by 3 bases and J by 4 bases, with 10 bases between the two germline ends. The CDR3 DNA follows: TGTGCCAGCAGTTTCGTCAGGTTGAATCAGCCCCAGCATTTT. This encodes CASSFVRLNQPQHF.

J is TRBJ1-5 and V is TRBV7-2; 7 nucleotides agree with TRBD1. CDR1 SGHTA and CDR2 FQGNSA come from the germline V gene. This CDR3 region has 17 residues. V lost 5 bases, J lost 2 bases, and 12 bases stayed unmatched. Here the CDR3 DNA reads TGTGCCAGCAGCCTACGGGCAGGGGGAGGACGCAATCAGCCCCAGCATTTT. This translates into CASSLRAGGGRNQPQHF.

This rearrangement joins TRBV6-6 to TRBJ2-1, with 8 bases lining up with TRBD1. J lost 7 bases, V lost 5 bases, and 7 bases had no gene match. The CDR3 extends over 14 amino acids. Germline CDR1 reads MNHNY; CDR2 reads SVGAGI (reference sequence). The CDR3 region has the DNA TGTGCCAGCAGTGGAGACAGGGGACGAAATGAGCAGTTCTTC. It codes for CASSGDRGRNEQFF.

V is TRBV27 and J is TRBJ1-1; tentatively, D is TRBD1 (5 bases). The V end lost 5 bases, the J end lost 1 base, and 17 bases lay between the germline ends. There are 16 residues in the CDR3. Germline CDR1 and CDR2: MNHEY and SMNVEV (reference sequence). CDR3 nucleotides: TGTGCCAGCAGTCCTTCGACAGTTTCGAGGAACACTGAAGCTTTCTTT. This sequence encodes CASSPSTVSRNTEAFF.

Only a few counts were recorded for this clone. The CDR3 nucleotides are TGTGCCAGCAGCATGACAGGGAGAGACACTGAAGCTTTCTTT. It translates to CASSMTGRDTEAFF. The gene calls are TRBV7-8 and TRBJ1-1; 7 bases agree with TRBD1. The germline gives CDR1 SGHVS, CDR2 FQNEAQ. The trim removed 5 bases at V and 3 bases at J, leaving 6 bases unmatched. This CDR3 is built from 14 residues. The complete variable domain, with remaining parts taken from reference TRBV7-8 and TRBJ1-1, reads GAGVSQSPRYKVAKRGQDVALRCDPISGHVSLFWYQQALGQGPEFLTYFQNEAQLDKSGLPSDRFFAERPEGSVSTLKIQRTQQEDSAVYLCASSMTGRDTEAFFGQGTRLTVV.

The rearrangement joins TRBV28 to TRBJ1-6; 7 nucleotides match TRBD1. After removal of 6 bases from V and 0 bases from J, the junction contained 8 bases not matched to a gene. CDR3 length: 17 residues. Looked up from germline, CDR1 is MDHEN and CDR2 is SYDVKM. The CDR3 bases are TGTGCCAGCAGCCCTTCGGGACAGAGCTCCTATAATTCACCCCTCCACTTT. Encoded protein: CASSPSGQSSYNSPLHF.

The rearrangement joins TRBV6-5 to TRBJ2-7, with 7 bases matching TRBD1. Losses at the gene ends were 6 bases for V and 3 bases for J; bases not matched to a gene: 8. Germline CDR1 is MNHEY and CDR2 is SVGAGI. The CDR3 spans 14 residues. CDR3 sequence reads: CASRAGTAFYEQYF. CDR3 nucleotides: TGTGCCAGCAGGGCCGGGACAGCTTTCTACGAGCAGTACTTC.

The chain combines TRBV27 with TRBJ2-4, with a weak D call TRBD2 (6 bases). The CDR3 extends over 18 amino acids. V was trimmed by 0 bases and J by 2 bases, leaving 17 bases between them. Germline lookup yields CDR1 MNHEY and CDR2 SMNVEV (reference sequence). In DNA form, the CDR3 reads TGTGCCAGCAGTTTATCGCGGGTAGGACTACACCCCAAAAACATTCAGTACTTC. This translates into CASSLSRVGLHPKNIQYF.

The gene calls are TRBV15 and TRBJ1-5; TRBD1 might be the D (5 bases). Germline loops: CDR1 LNHNV, CDR2 YYDKDF (reference sequence). V gave up 3 bases and J gave up 6 bases, with 12 bases separating them. CDR3 length: 14 residues. The CDR3 sequence is CATSSSGGSQPQHF. In DNA, the CDR3 is TGTGCCACCAGCAGCTCCGGGGGAAGTCAGCCCCAGCATTTT. Full variable domain (missing parts from reference TRBV15 and TRBJ1-5): DAMVIQNPRYQVTQFGKPVTLSCSQTLNHNVMYWYQQKSSQAPKLLFHYYDKDFNNEADTPDNFQSRRPNTSFCFLDIRSPGLGDTAMYLCATSSSGGSQPQHFGDGTRLSIL.

The chain links TRBV4-1 to TRBJ1-5; 8 bases match TRBD1. Germline loops: CDR1 MGHRA, CDR2 YSYEKL. Germline trimming cut 4 bases from V and 6 bases from J; bases unmatched to any gene: 11. The CDR3 is made up of 16 amino acids. The CDR3 here is CASSLDWPGGGQPQHF. As DNA, the CDR3 is TGCGCCAGCAGCCTAGACTGGCCAGGGGGCGGTCAGCCCCAGCATTTT.

In its sample, this clone was seen once. The chain couples TRBV27 to TRBJ1-5; a weak D match, TRBD1 (6 bases). V was cut by 6 bases and J by 0 bases, with 12 bases left in between. Germline assignment: CDR1 MNHEY and CDR2 SMNVEV (reference sequence). The CDR3 length is 15 residues. CDR3 amino acids: CASSDGQYSNQPQHF. CDR3 DNA sequence: TGTGCCAGCAGCGACGGACAGTATAGCAATCAGCCCCAGCATTTT.

This rearrangement joins TRBV6-5 to TRBJ1-4; D possibly corresponds to TRBD1 (5 bases). Trimming took 8 bases from V and 8 from J, leaving 9 bases between them. The germline V gene encodes CDR1 MNHEY and CDR2 SVGAGI. The length of the CDR3 is 11 residues. Here the CDR3 DNA reads TGTGCCAGCGGGACTGGGGAAAAACTGTTTTTT. It specifies CASGTGEKLFF.

The V call is TRBV7-6, the J call TRBJ1-6; D ambiguous. CDR1 and CDR2 from the germline V gene are SGHVS and FNYEAQ. This CDR3 contains 16 residues. The ends were cut back, 5 bases at V and 0 bases at J, with 11 bases in the middle. This CDR3 is CASSLNPSSYNSPLHF. The CDR3 region has the DNA TGTGCCAGCAGCCTTAACCCCAGCTCCTATAATTCACCCCTCCACTTT.

The chain uses TRBV18 and TRBJ2-2; a possible D gene is TRBD2 (5 bases). This CDR3 is 15 amino acids long. Trimming removed 1 base at V and 7 bases at J, with 13 bases between. The germline CDR1 and CDR2 sequences are KGHSH and LQKENI. CDR3 bases: TGTGCCAGCTCACCACAAGGTGTCGGGGACGGGGAGCTGTTTTTT. Encoded protein: CASSPQGVGDGELFF.

The gene calls are TRBV29-1 and TRBJ1-1, with 11 bases lining up with TRBD1. The length of the CDR3 is 11 residues. Germline CDR1 reads SQVTM; CDR2 reads ANQGSEA. V was clipped by 7 bases and J by 11 bases; unmatched bases: 6. The CDR3 sequence: CSAMGQGGAFF. CDR3 nucleotides: TGCAGCGCAATGGGACAGGGGGGGGCTTTCTTT.

The chain is built from TRBV27 and TRBJ1-1; 11 bases are shared with TRBD1. V gave up 5 bases and J gave up 5 bases; unmatched junction bases: 7. Per germline, CDR1 MNHEY and CDR2 SMNVEV (reference sequence). CDR3 length: 15 residues. The CDR3 region has the DNA TGTGCCAGCAGTCCTTTCGGGACAGGGGGGACTGAAGCTTTCTTT. Amino acids: CASSPFGTGGTEAFF.

The chain carries TRBV6-5 and TRBJ1-1; 9 nucleotides line up with TRBD1. Germline lookup yields CDR1 MNHEY and CDR2 SVGAGI. CDR3 length equals 15 residues. V shed 2 bases and J 5 bases; nucleotides not matched to a gene: 6. CDR3 amino acids: CASSYTDRGNTEAFF. As DNA, the CDR3 is TGTGCCAGCAGTTACACCGACAGGGGGAATACTGAAGCTTTCTTT.